This T cell receptor (beta chain) stems from a study of T cell clusters in autoimmune cytopenias. Overall study context: A median of about 54,000 TRB reads per sample yielded a median approximately 2,200 distinct clonotypes. Study-wide results and caveats: Clustering suggested that physiological T cell clusters were missing in primary autoimmune cytopenia patients. TRB repertoire shifts in secondary cytopenia and chronic lymphocytic leukemia mostly reflected lymphoma, not autoimmunity. No cluster-lack signature appeared between secondary cytopenia and chronic lymphocytic leukemia patients, apparently due to lymphoma masking.

By frequency, this clonotype is medium-sized. Its antigen is still unknown. TRB amplification used around 0.25 ug of peripheral blood genomic DNA. Multiplex touch-down PCR amplified TRB using TRB-A and TRB-B pools in one tube. Using the multiplex PCR reads, TCRdb records one entry per CDR3 protein without DNA. The sample table includes about 6,000 distinct CDR3 sequences. The source of this sequence is a human donor with an autoimmune cytopenia or autoimmune hepatitis (not recorded which). Sequencing was done on a sample of peripheral blood.

CDR3: CATSSGGALSNEQFF. The V and J genes are TRBV15 and TRBJ2-1; TCRdb proposes TRBD2, but this gene call is untestable without DNA. CDR1 is LNHNV and CDR2 is YYDKDF in the germline V gene (reference sequence). This CDR3 region has 15 residues.